One and the same sample provided the 26 T cell receptor beta chains below, sequenced in a study of control samples from healthy donors and cancer patients. Clones were sequenced by immunoSEQ multiplex PCR, and TCRdb holds only the in-frame ones, with some missing. The sample contains just over 90,000 clones, about 88% of which appear only once. The source material was blood. All receptors come from a woman aged 45-65 years in good health.

V and J are TRBV7-9 and TRBJ2-1, with TRBD2 matching over 7 bases. Germline V lookup: CDR1 SEHNR, CDR2 FQNEAQ (reference sequence). The CDR3 spans 16 residues. V was pared by 3 bases and J by 1 base, with 6 bases of the junction left unmatched. CDR3 amino acids: CASSFALAASYNEQFF. Here the CDR3 DNA reads TGTGCCAGCAGCTTCGCGCTAGCGGCATCCTACAATGAGCAGTTCTTC. The whole variable domain, filled in from reference TRBV7-9 and TRBJ2-1, reads DTGVSQNPRHKITKRGQNVTFRCDPISEHNRLYWYRQTLGQGPEFLTYFQNEAQLEKSRLLSDRFSAERPKGSFSTLEIQRTEQGDSAMYLCASSFALAASYNEQFFGPGTRLTVL.

The chain links TRBV6-2 or TRBV6-3 to TRBJ2-3; 11 positions agree with TRBD2. This CDR3 has 16 amino acids. Unmatched junction bases numbered 9, after V lost 5 bases and J lost 5 bases. Germline V gene data show CDR1 as MNHEY and CDR2 as SVGEGT. CDR3 coding DNA: TGTGCCAGCAGTCCACGACTAGCGGGGCGGGTAGATACGCAGTATTTT. Its protein is CASSPRLAGRVDTQYF.

This chain connects TRBV24-1 to TRBJ2-1, with D unresolved. V dropped 3 bases and J dropped 0 bases, with 8 bases sitting between them. CDR3 length: 15 amino acids. Per germline, CDR1 KGHDR and CDR2 SFDVKD. The CDR3, as DNA: TGTGCCACCAGTGATATAGGAGCCTCCTACAATGAGCAGTTCTTC. Its translation is CATSDIGASYNEQFF.

The chain combines TRBV28 with TRBJ2-1, with 8 bases fitting TRBD2. CDR1 and CDR2 from the germline V gene are MDHEN and SYDVKM. There are 18 residues in the CDR3. Losses at the gene ends were 5 bases for V and 2 bases for J; bases not matched to a gene: 14. Written as DNA, the CDR3 is TGTGCCAGCAGTATCCTCCTAACTAGCGGCACTACCTACAATGAGCAGTTCTTC. Amino acid sequence: CASSILLTSGTTYNEQFF.

V usage is TRBV5-1 and J usage is TRBJ2-1; 10 bases map to TRBD2. CDR1 and CDR2 (germline): SGHRS, YFSETQ. The CDR3 consists of 16 residues. Losses at the gene ends were 4 bases for V and 6 bases for J; bases not matched to a gene: 10. The CDR3 protein is CASSRRLAGAGNEQFF. The CDR3 DNA follows: TGCGCCAGCAGCCGTAGGCTAGCGGGGGCGGGCAATGAGCAGTTCTTC.

The chain recombines TRBV10-2 with TRBJ2-7; D might be TRBD2 (6 bases). The length of the CDR3 is 13 residues. V lost 9 bases and J 0 bases, leaving 12 bases between the germline ends. Germline CDR1 reads WSHSY; CDR2 reads SAAADI. CDR3 protein: CASSGTYSYEQYF. The CDR3 DNA sequence: TGCGCCAGTTCCGGGACTTACTCCTACGAGCAGTACTTC.

In its sample, this clone was seen once. The chain is built from TRBV7-7 and TRBJ2-5, with TRBD2 matching over 12 bases. Unmatched junction bases numbered 13, after V lost 4 bases and J lost 10 bases. Looked up from germline, CDR1 is SSHAT and CDR2 is FNYEAQ (reference sequence). This CDR3 region has 16 residues. In DNA form, the CDR3 reads TGTGCCAGCAGCTCCTCCTCTAGCGGGGGGGGAGGGGACCAGTACTTC. Residues: CASSSSSSGGGGDQYF. Supplemented by reference TRBV7-7 and TRBJ2-5, the full variable domain reads GAGVSQSPRYKVTKRGQDVTLRCDPISSHATLYWYQQALGQGPEFLTYFNYEAQPDKSGLPSDRFSAERPEGSISTLTIQRTEQRDSAMYRCASSSSSSGGGGDQYFGPGTRLLVL.

V and J are TRBV7-6 and TRBJ2-3, with D hard to call. CDR1 is SGHVS and CDR2 is FNYEAQ in the germline V gene. V was clipped by 1 base and J by 0 bases, with 8 bases between them. The CDR3 has 15 residues. Here the CDR3 DNA reads TGTGCCAGCAGCTTAGTTGGGCAGAGCACAGATACGCAGTATTTT. Amino acid sequence: CASSLVGQSTDTQYF.

A single count supports this clone. The gene calls are TRBV11-2 and TRBJ1-2, with a weak D call TRBD1 (5 bases). V gave up 0 bases and J gave up 6 bases, with 11 bases separating them. CDR1 is SGHAT and CDR2 is FQNNGV in the germline V gene. The CDR3 extends over 14 amino acids. CDR3: CASSLDQGTDGYTF. The CDR3 DNA reads TGTGCCAGCAGCTTAGATCAGGGTACGGATGGCTACACCTTC.

The chain combines TRBV5-1 with TRBJ1-6; D gene uncertain. The CDR3 contains 14 residues. V was pared by 0 bases and J by 13 bases, with 14 bases between. Germline V gives CDR1 SGHRS, CDR2 YFSETQ. CDR3 residues: CASSLGERSAPLHF. The CDR3 coding sequence is TGCGCCAGCAGCTTGGGGGAGAGGTCTGCCCCCCTCCACTTT.

This clone occurred once. The gene calls are TRBV6-5 and TRBJ2-3; 10 nucleotides align to TRBD2. Trimming at V came to 5 bases and at J to 6 bases, leaving 5 bases not matched to a gene. Germline CDR1 reads MNHEY; CDR2 reads SVGAGI. The CDR3 length is 14 residues. The DNA of the CDR3 is TGTGCCAGCAGTCCAGCGGGAGGGAGGGATACGCAGTATTTT. Its translation: CASSPAGGRDTQYF.

V and J are TRBV18 and TRBJ1-3, with 7 positions matching TRBD1. This CDR3 contains 15 residues. The germline CDR1 and CDR2 sequences are KGHSH and LQKENI. The V and J ends lost 4 bases and 0 bases, in that order; junction bases with no gene match: 3. The CDR3: CASSQQGTSGNTIYF. CDR3 in DNA: TGTGCCAGCTCACAACAGGGGACCTCTGGAAACACCATATATTTT.

This clone occurred once. The rearrangement uses TRBV11-2 and TRBJ1-6, with D possibly matching TRBD1 (5 bases). V was trimmed by 0 bases and J by 7 bases, leaving 13 bases between them. Germline V CDR1 and CDR2: SGHAT, FQNNGV. The CDR3 is made up of 16 amino acids. The CDR3: CASSLDRGGRNSPLHF. The CDR3 coding sequence is TGTGCCAGCAGCTTAGACCGCGGGGGTAGGAATTCACCCCTCCACTTT.

The V gene is TRBV7-3, the J gene TRBJ1-1, with D possibly TRBD1 on 6 matching bases. The CDR3 length is 13 residues. CDR1 and CDR2 (germline): SGHTA, FQGTGA. V was cut by 5 bases and J by 5 bases, with 12 bases left in between. The CDR3 DNA reads as TGTGCCAGCAGCGCCTGGCAGGGGACTGAAGCTTTCTTT. Its protein is CASSAWQGTEAFF.

The CDR3 DNA reads TGTGCCAGAAGCTTGTCGCGACAGGGGAATAGGACTGAAGCTTTCTTT. Translated: CARSLSRQGNRTEAFF. The rearrangement links TRBV5-3 to TRBJ1-1; 8 nucleotides agree with TRBD1. TRBV5-3 is marked as an open reading frame, function uncertain. The ends lost 1 base at V and 5 bases at J; junction bases unmatched: 10. The CDR3 loop spans 16 amino acids.

Comments on this clone: One end of the junction fails to match germline, which may point to a read error. The chain links TRBV10-3 to TRBJ1-2; D not certain. Per germline, CDR1 ENHRY and CDR2 SYGVKD. The CDR3 length is 14 residues. The CDR3 nucleotides read TGTGCCATCAGTGAGGGAGGGCGGACCTATGGCCACACCTTC. The encoded protein is CAISEGGRTYGHTF.

The J gene is TRBJ2-7, the V gene TRBV19; D may be TRBD1 (5 bases). Germline-derived CDR1 and CDR2 are LNHDA and SQIVND (reference sequence). Trimming cost V 3 bases and J 2 bases, with 20 bases left between them. This CDR3 spans 17 amino acids. CDR3 loop: CASSIGSRGHGAYEQYF. The CDR3 DNA follows: TGTGCCAGTAGTATCGGAAGTCGAGGACATGGGGCCTACGAGCAGTACTTC.

This clone occurred once. This chain joins TRBV28 and TRBJ1-2; D may be TRBD1 (5 bases). Germline values: CDR1 MDHEN, CDR2 SYDVKM. V was cut by 10 bases and J by 8 bases, with 14 bases left in between. The CDR3 runs 11 residues. CDR3 in DNA: TGTGCCACCTCACAGGCGAGGGGCTACACCTTC. It encodes CATSQARGYTF.

This chain connects TRBV19 to TRBJ1-1, with D perhaps matching TRBD1 (5 bases). Germline V lookup: CDR1 LNHDA, CDR2 SQIVND (reference sequence). The CDR3 loop spans 17 amino acids. V lost 8 bases, J lost 6 bases, and 28 bases lay in between. The CDR3 DNA is TGTGCCAGTGTGTCCCGAAGGGTGGCCTCGGTAGGGGCTGAAGCTTTCTTT. It codes for CASVSRRVASVGAEAFF.

CDR3 sequence (DNA): TGTGCCAGCAGCTTAATGGCGGGGGGCAGGTACGAGCAGTACTTC. Protein: CASSLMAGGRYEQYF. The chain carries TRBV7-3 and TRBJ2-7; TRBD2 matches at 8 bases. The CDR3 is 15 amino acids. V was pared by 1 base and J by 4 bases, with 6 bases of the junction left unmatched. Germline CDR1 and CDR2: SGHTA and FQGTGA. The full variable domain, with the rest looked up from reference TRBV7-3 and TRBJ2-7, is GAGVSQTPSNKVTEKGKYVELRCDPISGHTALYWYRQSLGQGPEFLIYFQGTGAADDSGLPNDRFFAVRPEGSVSTLKIQRTERGDSAVYLCASSLMAGGRYEQYFGPGTRLTVT.

The rearrangement links TRBV18 to TRBJ2-7; TRBD1 aligns across 10 bases. CDR1 and CDR2 (germline): KGHSH, LQKENI. CDR3 length: 16 amino acids. V dropped 4 bases and J dropped 6; count of bases not matched to a gene: 12. Written as DNA, the CDR3 is TGTGCCAGCTCACGGGCCTACGGGACAGGGGCACCCGAGCAGTACTTC. Amino acid sequence: CASSRAYGTGAPEQYF.

J is TRBJ1-1 and V is TRBV7-2; no clear D gene. V lost 3 bases and J 8 bases, leaving 7 bases between the germline ends. Looked up from germline, CDR1 is SGHTA and CDR2 is FQGNSA. This CDR3 region has 11 residues. The CDR3, as DNA: TGTGCCAGCAGCTTCAGAGCAGAAGCTTTCTTT. This gives the protein CASSFRAEAFF.

The chain employs TRBV29-1 and TRBJ1-2, with 8 bases lining up with TRBD1. The CDR3 contains 12 residues. The trim removed 6 bases at V and 4 bases at J, leaving 4 bases unmatched. Germline V gene sequence: CDR1 SQVTM, CDR2 ANQGSEA. The CDR3 DNA reads TGCAGCGTCGCCACAGGGGGCTATGGCTACACCTTC. The encoded protein is CSVATGGYGYTF.

This clone was found once. The CDR3: CATSVWRLAQLYEQYF. In DNA form, the CDR3 reads TGTGCCACCAGTGTCTGGCGCTTGGCCCAGCTCTACGAGCAGTACTTC. V and J are TRBV24-1 and TRBJ2-7; D is undetermined. Germline V lookup: CDR1 KGHDR, CDR2 SFDVKD. This CDR3 has 16 amino acids. V lost 5 bases to trimming and J lost 3 bases, with 19 bases between them.

The chain combines TRBV5-1 with TRBJ1-2; D perhaps matches TRBD1 (6 bases). The CDR3 length is 13 residues. Germline CDR1 and CDR2: SGHRS and YFSETQ. Trimming took 0 bases from V and 6 from J, leaving 9 bases between them. The CDR3 region is CASSLVRDNGYTF. The CDR3 bases are TGCGCCAGCAGCTTGGTAAGGGACAATGGCTACACCTTC.

The gene calls are TRBV5-1 and TRBJ2-1; 9 nucleotides align to TRBD1. Per the germline V gene, CDR1 is SGHRS and CDR2 is YFSETQ. The CDR3 length is 14 residues. V lost 0 bases and J lost 9; bases outside the gene matches: 4. The CDR3 DNA sequence: TGCGCCAGCAGCTTGGCACAGGGGGCTAGTGAGCAGTTCTTC. It specifies CASSLAQGASEQFF.